This passage covers 23 T cell receptor beta chains from one sample sequenced in a study of cytomegalovirus exposure and HLA in healthy donors. The assay was immunoSEQ multiplex PCR, and TCRdb's table has in-frame clones only and misses some. The sample yields about 120,000 clones, about 83% seen once. The sequenced material came from PBMCs. These receptors all stem from a woman aged 25-40 years in good health and CMV-seronegative.

The chain employs TRBV5-4 and TRBJ1-2; D gene uncertain. V was pared by 5 bases and J by 4 bases, with 18 bases between. Germline CDR1 SGHNT, CDR2 YYREEE (reference sequence). The CDR3 has 15 amino acids. CDR3 sequence (DNA): TGTGCCAGCAGACAATGGGGAGGGAGAATCTATGGCTACACCTTC. Amino acid sequence: CASRQWGGRIYGYTF.

The genes are TRBV6-5 and TRBJ2-2; weak D call: TRBD2 (6 bases). Germline CDR1 and CDR2: MNHEY and SVGAGI. The CDR3 has 15 residues. V was clipped by 8 bases and J by 2 bases, with 15 bases between them. The CDR3 sequence is CASRRGGFNTGELFF. The DNA of the CDR3 is TGTGCCAGCCGCCGCGGAGGGTTCAACACCGGGGAGCTGTTTTTT.

J is TRBJ2-2 and V is TRBV4-1; possible D gene TRBD2, 7 bases. The CDR3 is 17 residues long. Trimming stripped 3 bases from V and 1 base from J, with 15 bases between. Germline V CDR1 and CDR2: MGHRA, YSYEKL. The CDR3 reads CASSQEQGGRNTGELFF. In nucleotides, the CDR3 is TGCGCCAGCAGCCAGGAACAGGGAGGGAGGAACACCGGGGAGCTGTTTTTT.

This clone was found a few times. The chain combines TRBV6-5 with TRBJ2-5; D not resolved. V shed 0 bases and J shed 5 bases, with 13 bases lying between them. There are 15 residues in the CDR3. Germline V CDR1 and CDR2: MNHEY, SVGAGI. CDR3 sequence (DNA): TGTGCCAGCAGTTACTCCCCGGTCGCTAGGGAGACCCAGTACTTC. Its protein is CASSYSPVARETQYF.

Of note for this clone: Other DNA sequences of this sample code for an identical CDR3. The J gene is TRBJ1-1, the V gene TRBV2, with D perhaps matching TRBD1 (5 bases). The V end lost 8 bases, the J end lost 0 bases, and 10 bases lay between the germline ends. The CDR3 runs to 13 residues. The V gene's germline CDR1 is SNHLY and CDR2 FYNNEI. The CDR3 nucleotides are TGTGCCAGCGGTGGGACTGTGAACACTGAAGCTTTCTTT. It specifies CASGGTVNTEAFF.

The chain couples TRBV11-3 to TRBJ2-5, with TRBD2 matching over 9 bases. Germline values: CDR1 SGHNT, CDR2 YENEEA. CDR3 length: 14 amino acids. V was clipped by 4 bases and J by 5 bases; unmatched bases: 5. CDR3 in DNA: TGTGCCAGCAGCTCCGCGGGGGGGCTGGAGACCCAGTACTTC. It is translated as CASSSAGGLETQYF.

V is TRBV5-1 and J is TRBJ2-5, with 7 bases matching TRBD1. CDR3 length: 13 residues. Germline V gene sequence: CDR1 SGHRS, CDR2 YFSETQ. J lost 2 bases, V lost 6 bases, and 4 bases had no gene match. The CDR3 sequence: CASNRDRQETQYF. The CDR3 bases are TGCGCCAGCAACCGGGACAGACAAGAGACCCAGTACTTC.

This clone was detected only a few times. The CDR3 spells CASSDRGQSTEQYF. CDR3 nucleotides: TGTGCCAGCAGTGACAGGGGTCAGTCTACCGAGCAGTACTTC. The V gene is TRBV2, the J gene TRBJ2-7; tentative D call: TRBD1 (6 bases). The CDR3 length is 14 residues. Trimming took off 3 bases at V and 6 bases at J, with 15 bases between the two ends. Looked up from germline, CDR1 is SNHLY and CDR2 is FYNNEI.

The gene calls are TRBV6-5 and TRBJ2-7; D is ambiguous. Germline CDR1 reads MNHEY; CDR2 reads SVGAGI. The V gene lost 7 bases and the J gene lost 4 bases, with 8 bases spanning the gap. CDR3 size: 11 residues. The CDR3 here is CASIEVYEQYF. The CDR3 DNA sequence: TGTGCCAGCATAGAGGTATACGAGCAGTACTTC.

V usage is TRBV18 and J usage is TRBJ1-1, with D perhaps TRBD1 (5 bases). This CDR3 comprises 17 residues. V lost 3 bases to trimming and J lost 4 bases, with 21 bases between them. Germline V CDR1 and CDR2: KGHSH, LQKENI. The CDR3 region has the DNA TGTGCCAGCTCACCCCTAGGTCAGGGCGCCGGGCGCACTGAAGCTTTCTTT. Its protein is CASSPLGQGAGRTEAFF. Complete variable domain (other parts from reference TRBV18 and TRBJ1-1): NAGVMQNPRHLVRRRGQEARLRCSPMKGHSHVYWYRQLPEEGLKFMVYLQKENIIDESGMPKERFSAEFPKEGPSILRIQQVVRGDSAAYFCASSPLGQGAGRTEAFFGQGTRLTVV.

This chain connects TRBV5-1 to TRBJ2-5, with a weak D call TRBD1 (6 bases). V was cut by 3 bases and J by 2 bases, with 20 bases left in between. CDR1 is SGHRS, CDR2 YFSETQ, per germline. CDR3 size: 17 residues. The CDR3 region is CASSSPGHSPLQETQYF. CDR3 DNA sequence: TGCGCCAGCAGCTCGCCGGGACATTCTCCTCTACAAGAGACCCAGTACTTC.

V gene TRBV2 combines with J gene TRBJ2-7, with D perhaps TRBD2 (5 bases). The germline CDR1 and CDR2 sequences are SNHLY and FYNNEI. Trimming shortened V by 3 bases and J by 3 bases, and 6 bases separated the two germline ends. The CDR3 is made up of 12 amino acids. The CDR3 is CASSDSVYEQYF. CDR3 DNA sequence: TGTGCCAGCAGTGATAGCGTCTACGAGCAGTACTTC.

J is TRBJ1-5 and V is TRBV12-5, with a weak D call TRBD1 (6 bases). From germline, CDR1 is LGHNT and CDR2 FRNRAP. There are 16 residues in the CDR3. The germline V and J ends were trimmed by 1 base and 4 bases, with 14 bases remaining between them. CDR3 in DNA: TGTGCTAGTGGTTTGGACAGGGTTGCGGAGAATCAGCCCCAGCATTTT. It yields the protein CASGLDRVAENQPQHF.

This clone was counted once. The chain carries TRBV7-9 and TRBJ1-4; D unresolved. The CDR3 covers 16 residues. Germline assignment: CDR1 SEHNR and CDR2 FQNEAQ (reference sequence). Trimming shortened V by 7 bases and J by 8 bases, and 23 bases separated the two germline ends. CDR3 amino acids: CASNPGSATNLEKLFF. CDR3 nucleotides: TGTGCCAGCAACCCTGGGAGTGCTACTAATTTAGAAAAACTGTTTTTT.

The CDR3 nucleotides read TGTGCCAGTGGACTGAGGAACACTGAAGCTTTCTTT. Protein product: CASGLRNTEAFF. This chain uses TRBV10-3 with TRBJ1-1; D is unclear. Trimming cost V 10 bases and J 1 base, with 10 bases left between them. The germline CDR1 and CDR2 sequences are ENHRY and SYGVKD. CDR3 length: 12 amino acids.

J is TRBJ2-7 and V is TRBV4-1; a possible D gene is TRBD1 (5 bases). The CDR3 sequence is 15 residues long. The V gene lost 1 base and the J gene lost 0 bases, with 10 bases spanning the gap. Germline CDR1 reads MGHRA; CDR2 reads YSYEKL. CDR3 DNA sequence: TGCGCCAGCAGCCAAGGTCTCCAGGGCTCCTACGAGCAGTACTTC. This sequence encodes CASSQGLQGSYEQYF.

J is TRBJ2-2 and V is TRBV2, with 8 positions matching TRBD2. With 6 bases clipped from V and 0 bases from J, the junction kept 3 bases outside the gene matches. CDR1 and CDR2 (germline): SNHLY, FYNNEI. The CDR3 spans 15 residues. DNA of the CDR3: TGTGCCAGCAGGCGGGGACTAGCGAACACCGGGGAGCTGTTTTTT. Its protein is CASRRGLANTGELFF.

In its sample, this clone was seen once. The chain is built from TRBV5-1 and TRBJ1-2; 7 positions agree with TRBD1. The CDR3 sequence is 16 residues long. CDR1 and CDR2 (germline): SGHRS, YFSETQ. The V and J ends lost 4 bases and 5 bases, in that order; junction bases with no gene match: 14. DNA of the CDR3: TGCGCCAGCAGCCCCACTCCCCGGACAGGCTCGTATGGCTACACCTTC. Translating gives CASSPTPRTGSYGYTF.

CDR3 nucleotide sequence: TGTGCCAGCACCGGGGTGGGCCTTCGTAAGTTCTTC. It is translated as CASTGVGLRKFF. The V and J genes are TRBV2 and TRBJ2-1; possibly TRBD2 for D (5 bases). The CDR3 is 12 residues long. The germline V and J ends were trimmed by 7 bases and 14 bases, with 18 bases remaining between them. The V gene's germline CDR1 is SNHLY and CDR2 FYNNEI.

The chain combines TRBV29-1 with TRBJ2-7, with D maybe TRBD1 (5 bases). Germline CDR1 SQVTM, CDR2 ANQGSEA. The CDR3 consists of 13 residues. Trimming cost V 6 bases and J 3 bases, with 15 bases left between them. The CDR3 spells CSVVKGQGYEQYF. The DNA of the CDR3 is TGCAGCGTCGTTAAGGGGCAGGGCTACGAGCAGTACTTC.

The V and J genes are TRBV19 and TRBJ1-2; TRBD1 matches at 11 bases. V gave up 4 bases and J gave up 2 bases; unmatched junction bases: 3. The length of the CDR3 is 15 residues. CDR1 and CDR2 from the germline V gene are LNHDA and SQIVND (reference sequence). This CDR3 is CASSTGQGGNYGYTF. The CDR3 nucleotides are TGTGCCAGTAGTACGGGACAGGGGGGGAACTATGGCTACACCTTC.

This chain connects TRBV5-4 to TRBJ2-1; weak D call: TRBD2 (7 bases). The CDR3 spans 14 residues. Germline values: CDR1 SGHNT, CDR2 YYREEE (reference sequence). V was cut by 4 bases and J by 7 bases, with 15 bases left in between. CDR3 DNA: TGTGCCAGCAGCCGAGGGGGGGCGGGTAATGAGCAGTTCTTC. Translating gives CASSRGGAGNEQFF. Supplemented by reference TRBV5-4 and TRBJ2-1, the full variable domain reads ETGVTQSPTHLIKTRGQQVTLRCSSQSGHNTVSWYQQALGQGPQFIFQYYREEENGRGNFPPRFSGLQFPNYSSELNVNALELDDSALYLCASSRGGAGNEQFFGPGTRLTVL.

This clone occurred once. The chain couples TRBV5-1 to TRBJ1-1, with a tentative D call TRBD1 (6 bases). Trimming removed 4 bases at V and 2 bases at J, with 21 bases between. The CDR3 runs 17 residues. Per the germline V gene, CDR1 is SGHRS and CDR2 is YFSETQ. The CDR3 here is CASSLPIGQPYNTEAFF. DNA for the CDR3: TGCGCCAGCAGCCTACCTATAGGACAGCCCTATAACACTGAAGCTTTCTTT. Drawing the rest from reference TRBV5-1 and TRBJ1-1, the complete variable domain is KAGVTQTPRYLIKTRGQQVTLSCSPISGHRSVSWYQQTPGQGLQFLFEYFSETQRNKGNFPGRFSGRQFSNSRSEMNVSTLELGDSALYLCASSLPIGQPYNTEAFFGQGTRLTVV.